Listed below are T cell receptor beta chains from one sample, sequenced in a study of cytomegalovirus exposure and HLA in healthy donors. The table came from immunoSEQ multiplex PCR; TCRdb's copy has only in-frame clones and leaves some out. The sample consists of 95,000 to 150,000 clones, around three quarters of them appearing once. Sequencing input: PBMCs. The receptors come from an older woman in good health and CMV-seropositive. CDR3s include the opening cysteine and the closing phenylalanine or tryptophan. The order of the fields is V gene, CDR3 length, CDR3 protein.

TRBV5-8 14 CASRTEGWDQPQHF
TRBV4-2 19 CASSQTGLVTRRGSYEQYF
TRBV6-5 14 CVSSRDRENTEAFF
TRBV5-4 15 CASSEPGTGYNGYTF
TRBV5-1 14 CAGSLQGSGNTIYF
TRBV28 15 CASSNPGQTNYGYTF
TRBV6-5 13 CASSRPGRSQLFF
TRBV14 16 CASSVRGLVSYNEQFF
TRBV7-2 15 CASSLGGDRVYEQYF
TRBV4-1 17 CASSPVRAGLSQNIQYF
TRBV18 14 CASSLPNRGTEAFF
TRBV5-8 18 CASSFNTGSIRNTGELFF
TRBV15 15 CATSRDRGLGYGYTF
TRBV5-4 16 CASSLYRGLSTDTQYF
TRBV29-1 13 CSVSSTGGNTIYF
TRBV28 14 CASRGQNLNYGYTF
TRBV7-2 15 CASSLESSGSGSQYF
TRBV19 14 CASGPGGRNQPQHF
TRBV19 16 CASSIAGGRNTGELFF
TRBV5-1 15 CASSLDGTGARPQHF
TRBV19 18 CASSIQVSRGMSSYEQYF
TRBV6-6 14 CASSRGQANEKLFF
TRBV7-6 15 CASSLGLASTDTQYF
TRBV4-3 17 CASSPWNGAGGIEKLFF
TRBV5-1 14 CASSSDTGPAEAFF
TRBV2 17 CASREGTGGGSNQPQHF
TRBV9 15 CASSPQQGGNYGYTF
TRBV11-2 16 CASSSDRRSMNTEAFF
TRBV9 14 CASSVDSGGNEQFF
TRBV11-2 14 CASSGTGYNQPQHF
TRBV7-6 15 CASSLSQGAGNEQYF
TRBV10-1 16 CASSRMWDRGENEQYF
TRBV6-6 15 CASSPSGGGNYGYTF
TRBV6-1 19 CASSGTSWGLRSANEKLFF
TRBV6-5 14 CASSLDRGNTEAFF
TRBV29-1 12 CSARTGAYGYTF
TRBV18 15 CASSQGQGIDQPQHF
TRBV2 14 CARARVAAGNEQFF
TRBV5-8 14 CASSRGTPVGGAFF
TRBV19 14 CASSGLAGVHEQYF
TRBV9 16 CASSAQTGGAYNEQFF
TRBV19 14 CASSTGSGANVLTF
TRBV5-4 15 CASSPLGGGQDEQYF
TRBV6-1 12 CASTGGPYGYTF
TRBV15 14 CATSRDATVTEQFF
TRBV7-9 14 CASSSRTGGETQYF
TRBV15 17 CATSRRLGGTSGNTIYF
TRBV19 18 CASSTTGTSVYSNQPQHF
TRBV2 14 CASRWGLGTDTQYF
TRBV6-5 15 CASSYRPGISYEQYF
TRBV5-8 15 CASSGWTGADNEQFF
TRBV5-5 14 CASSPPRQVYGYTF
TRBV7-9 16 CASSTNGGQVENIQYF